This T cell receptor beta chain was captured by sequencing in a study of early T cells in non-severe SARS-CoV-2 infection. Study overall: The chains were unpaired, and the sequenced material was bulk RNA from unsorted whole blood.

This clonotype appeared a few times. Its antigen is not known. Unique molecular identifiers were affixed to single, distinct cDNA molecules. From the 5' RACE reads, TCRdb called clonotypes with MiXCR, one entry per CDR3 protein. Among about 89,000 distinct CDR3 sequences listed, 16% were seen once. General study results and limits: Anti-spike CD8 responses were favored by VDJdb matching, which missed private and CD4 specificities.

Germline V gene sequence: CDR1 SQVTM, CDR2 ANQGSEA. The CDR3 has 12 residues. V lost 3 bases and J 4 bases, leaving 9 bases between the germline ends. The chain couples TRBV29-1 to TRBJ1-2; D unresolved. Sequencing was performed on whole blood, taken at baseline. This TCR derives from an adult who was a healthcare worker with PCR-confirmed SARS-CoV-2 infection or an uninfected control (not recorded which). CDR3 protein: CSVEALSYGYTF. CDR3 sequence (DNA): TGCAGCGTTGAGGCTCTTAGCTATGGCTACACCTTC.